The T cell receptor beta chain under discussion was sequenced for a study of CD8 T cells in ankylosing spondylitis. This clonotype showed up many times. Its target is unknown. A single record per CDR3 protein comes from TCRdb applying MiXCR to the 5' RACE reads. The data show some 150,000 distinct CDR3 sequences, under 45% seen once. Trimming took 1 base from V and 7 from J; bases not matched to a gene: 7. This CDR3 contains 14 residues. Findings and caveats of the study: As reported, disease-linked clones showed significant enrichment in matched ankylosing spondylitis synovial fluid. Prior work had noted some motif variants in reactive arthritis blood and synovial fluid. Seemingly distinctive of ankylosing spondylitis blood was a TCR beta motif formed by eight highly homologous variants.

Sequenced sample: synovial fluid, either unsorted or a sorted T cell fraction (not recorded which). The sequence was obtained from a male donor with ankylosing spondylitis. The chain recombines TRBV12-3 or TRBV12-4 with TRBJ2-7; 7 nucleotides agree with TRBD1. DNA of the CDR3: TGTGCCAGCAGTTTAGGGGACAGCCCCTGGGAGCAGTACTTC. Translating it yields CASSLGDSPWEQYF.